This T cell receptor beta chain was documented in a study of OX40 agonist ivuxolimab in advanced cancers. Study information: Antecedent anti-PD-1, anti-PD-L1 or anti-CTLA-4 therapy was permissible, with roughly 36% having received some. Study-level points and caveats: At 0.1 to 3.0 mg/kg, clonal expansion of CD4+ and CD8+ blood T cells had occurred by week 6.

Sequencing used immunoSEQ multiplex PCR; TCRdb keeps in-frame clones, though not all of them. The data contain 25,000 to 35,000 clones, 91% of them singletons. Looked up from germline, CDR1 is SGDLS and CDR2 is YYNGEE. Trimming cost V 3 bases and J 4 bases; bases outside gene matches: 3. This CDR3 is 14 amino acids long. Note on this clone: Antigen: not known.

J is TRBJ2-1 and V is TRBV9, with 8 positions matching TRBD2. The TCR originated in an adult with an advanced solid tumor such as melanoma, head and neck, liver or kidney cancer. The sample in question was CD4+ or CD8+ T cells sorted from blood, obtained in a trial of the OX40 agonist ivuxolimab. CDR3 nucleotide sequence: TGTGCCAGCAGCGGTAGCGGGACGTACAATGAGCAGTTCTTC. Amino acid sequence: CASSGSGTYNEQFF.